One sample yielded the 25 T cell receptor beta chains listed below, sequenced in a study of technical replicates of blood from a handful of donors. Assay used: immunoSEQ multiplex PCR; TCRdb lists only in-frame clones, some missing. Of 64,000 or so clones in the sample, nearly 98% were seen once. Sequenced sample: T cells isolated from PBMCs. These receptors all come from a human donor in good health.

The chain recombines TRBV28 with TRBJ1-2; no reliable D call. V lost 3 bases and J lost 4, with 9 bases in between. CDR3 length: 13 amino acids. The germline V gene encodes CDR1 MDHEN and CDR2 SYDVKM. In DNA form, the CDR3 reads TGTGCCAGCAGTTTTGGGCAGCTCTATGGCTACACCTTC. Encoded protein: CASSFGQLYGYTF.

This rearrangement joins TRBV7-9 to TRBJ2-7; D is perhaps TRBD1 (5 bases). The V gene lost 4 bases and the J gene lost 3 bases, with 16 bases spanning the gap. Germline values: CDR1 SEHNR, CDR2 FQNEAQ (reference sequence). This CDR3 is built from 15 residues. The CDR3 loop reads CASSSLPGMSYEQYF. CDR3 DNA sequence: TGTGCCAGCAGCTCACTCCCAGGGATGAGCTACGAGCAGTACTTC.

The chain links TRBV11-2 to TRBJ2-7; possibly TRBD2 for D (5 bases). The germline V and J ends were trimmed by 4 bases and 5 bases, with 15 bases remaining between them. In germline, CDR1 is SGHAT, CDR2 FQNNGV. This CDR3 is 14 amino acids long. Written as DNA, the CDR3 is TGTGCCAGCAGCTCGCCGGACGGGAACCACGAGCAGTACTTC. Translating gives CASSSPDGNHEQYF.

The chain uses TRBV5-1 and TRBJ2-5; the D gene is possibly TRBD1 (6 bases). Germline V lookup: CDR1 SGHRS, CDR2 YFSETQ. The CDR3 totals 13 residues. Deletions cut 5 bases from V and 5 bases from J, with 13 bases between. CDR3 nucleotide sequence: TGCGCCAGCAGGTACAGGGTTGGGGAGACCCAGTACTTC. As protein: CASRYRVGETQYF.

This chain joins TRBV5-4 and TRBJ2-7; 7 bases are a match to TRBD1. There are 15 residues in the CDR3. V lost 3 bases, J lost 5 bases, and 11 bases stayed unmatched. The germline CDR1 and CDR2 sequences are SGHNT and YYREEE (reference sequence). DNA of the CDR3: TGTGCCAGCAGCTACAACAACAGGGGAGTCAACGAGCAGTACTTC. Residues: CASSYNNRGVNEQYF. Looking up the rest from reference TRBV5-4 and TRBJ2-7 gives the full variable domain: ETGVTQSPTHLIKTRGQQVTLRCSSQSGHNTVSWYQQALGQGPQFIFQYYREEENGRGNFPPRFSGLQFPNYSSELNVNALELDDSALYLCASSYNNRGVNEQYFGPGTRLTVT.

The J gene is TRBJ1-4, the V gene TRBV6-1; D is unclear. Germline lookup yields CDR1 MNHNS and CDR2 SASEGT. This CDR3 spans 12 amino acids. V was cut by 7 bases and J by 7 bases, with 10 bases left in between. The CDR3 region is CASTSPGEKLFF. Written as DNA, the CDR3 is TGTGCCAGCACTAGCCCAGGTGAAAAACTGTTTTTT.

This CDR3 is CASRRDPNTEAFF. The CDR3 bases are TGTGCCAGCAGGAGGGATCCGAACACTGAAGCTTTCTTT. The V and J genes are TRBV28 and TRBJ1-1, with D unresolved. V was trimmed by 6 bases and J by 1 base, leaving 9 bases between them. There are 13 residues in the CDR3. CDR1 MDHEN and CDR2 SYDVKM come from the germline V gene.

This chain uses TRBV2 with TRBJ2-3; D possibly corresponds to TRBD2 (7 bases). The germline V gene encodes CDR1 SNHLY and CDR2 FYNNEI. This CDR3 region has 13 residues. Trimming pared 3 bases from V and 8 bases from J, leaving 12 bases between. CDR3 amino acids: CASSEGGAGTQYF. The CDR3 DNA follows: TGTGCCAGCAGTGAGGGGGGGGCGGGTACGCAGTATTTT.

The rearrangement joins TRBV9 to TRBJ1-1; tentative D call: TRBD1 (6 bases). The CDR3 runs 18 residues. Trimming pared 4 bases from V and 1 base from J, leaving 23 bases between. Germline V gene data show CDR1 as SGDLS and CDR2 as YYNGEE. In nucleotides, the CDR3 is TGTGCCAGCAGCTCGTACCGGGACAATCAAGGAGGGAACACTGAAGCTTTCTTT. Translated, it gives CASSSYRDNQGGNTEAFF.

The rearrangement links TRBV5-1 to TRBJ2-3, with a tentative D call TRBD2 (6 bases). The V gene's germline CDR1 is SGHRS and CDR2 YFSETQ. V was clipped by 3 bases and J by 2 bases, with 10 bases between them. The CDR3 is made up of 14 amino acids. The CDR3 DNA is TGCGCCAGCAGCTCCCGGGACTCCACAGATACGCAGTATTTT. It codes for CASSSRDSTDTQYF.

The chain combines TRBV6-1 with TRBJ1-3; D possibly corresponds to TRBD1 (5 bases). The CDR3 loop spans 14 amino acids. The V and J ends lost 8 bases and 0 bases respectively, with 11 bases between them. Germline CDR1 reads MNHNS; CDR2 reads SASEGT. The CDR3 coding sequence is TGTGCCAGCCGACAGTCTTCCTCTGGAAACACCATATATTTT. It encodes CASRQSSSGNTIYF.

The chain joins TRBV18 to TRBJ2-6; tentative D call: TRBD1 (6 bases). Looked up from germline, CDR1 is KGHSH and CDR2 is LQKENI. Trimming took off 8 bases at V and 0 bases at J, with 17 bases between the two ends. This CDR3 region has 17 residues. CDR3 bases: TGTGCCAGCACTAAGCAGACAGGCATCTCTGGGGCCAACGTCCTGACTTTC. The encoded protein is CASTKQTGISGANVLTF.

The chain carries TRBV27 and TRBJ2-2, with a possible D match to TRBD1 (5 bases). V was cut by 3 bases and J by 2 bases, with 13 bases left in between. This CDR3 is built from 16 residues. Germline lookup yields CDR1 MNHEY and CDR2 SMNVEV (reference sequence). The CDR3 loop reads CASSFYRGGNTGELFF. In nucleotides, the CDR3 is TGTGCCAGCAGTTTTTATAGGGGCGGAAACACCGGGGAGCTGTTTTTT.

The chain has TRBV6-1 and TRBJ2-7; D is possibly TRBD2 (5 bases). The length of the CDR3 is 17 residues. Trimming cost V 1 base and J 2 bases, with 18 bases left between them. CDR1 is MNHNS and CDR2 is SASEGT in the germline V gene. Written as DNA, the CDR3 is TGTGCCAGCAGTGAAGGGCTCACCCGGCTAGCAGCCTACGAGCAGTACTTC. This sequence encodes CASSEGLTRLAAYEQYF.

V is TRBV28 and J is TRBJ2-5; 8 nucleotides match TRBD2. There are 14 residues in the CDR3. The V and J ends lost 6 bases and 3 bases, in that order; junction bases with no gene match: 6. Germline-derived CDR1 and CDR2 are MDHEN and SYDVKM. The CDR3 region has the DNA TGTGCCAGCAGCCCTCATAGCGGGGAAGAGACCCAGTACTTC. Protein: CASSPHSGEETQYF.

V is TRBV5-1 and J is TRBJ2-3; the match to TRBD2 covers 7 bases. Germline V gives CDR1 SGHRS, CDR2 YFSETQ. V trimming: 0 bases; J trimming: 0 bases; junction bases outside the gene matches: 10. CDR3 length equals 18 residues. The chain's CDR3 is CASSLARVSSGSTDTQYF. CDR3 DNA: TGCGCCAGCAGCTTGGCCAGGGTGTCTAGCGGTAGCACAGATACGCAGTATTTT.

CDR3 nucleotides: TGTGCCAGCAGCCCACCCGGGACAGGGTTTGACGAGCAGTACTTC. Its translation: CASSPPGTGFDEQYF. The V call is TRBV5-4, the J call TRBJ2-7; TRBD1 matches at 9 bases. The CDR3 is 15 residues long. Trimming cost V 4 bases and J 5 bases; bases outside gene matches: 10. Germline CDR1 and CDR2: SGHNT and YYREEE (reference sequence).

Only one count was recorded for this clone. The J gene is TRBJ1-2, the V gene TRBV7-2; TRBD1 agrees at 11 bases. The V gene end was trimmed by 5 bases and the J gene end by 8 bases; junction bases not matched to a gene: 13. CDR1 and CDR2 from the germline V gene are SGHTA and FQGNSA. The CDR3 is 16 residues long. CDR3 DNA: TGTGCCAGCAGCGTCGCCACCGGGACAGGGGGGAGCGGCTACACCTTC. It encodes CASSVATGTGGSGYTF.

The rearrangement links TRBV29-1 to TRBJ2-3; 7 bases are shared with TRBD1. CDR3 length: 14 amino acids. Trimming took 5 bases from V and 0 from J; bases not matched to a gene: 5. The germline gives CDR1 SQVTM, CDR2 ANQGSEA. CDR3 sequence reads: CSVFTGASTDTQYF. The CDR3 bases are TGCAGCGTTTTCACAGGGGCTAGCACAGATACGCAGTATTTT.

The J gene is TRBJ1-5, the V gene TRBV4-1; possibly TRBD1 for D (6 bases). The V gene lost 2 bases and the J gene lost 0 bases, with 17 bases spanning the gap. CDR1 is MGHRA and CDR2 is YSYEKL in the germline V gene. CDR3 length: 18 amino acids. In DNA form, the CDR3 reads TGCGCCAGCAGCCAAAGCCCCGCGGACAGATATAGCAATCAGCCCCAGCATTTT. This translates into CASSQSPADRYSNQPQHF.

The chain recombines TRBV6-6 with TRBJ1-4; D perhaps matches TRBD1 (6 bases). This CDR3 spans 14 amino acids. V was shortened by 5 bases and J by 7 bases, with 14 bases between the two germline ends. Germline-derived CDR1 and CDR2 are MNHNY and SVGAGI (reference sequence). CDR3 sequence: CASSLGALGEKLFF. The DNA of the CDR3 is TGTGCCAGCAGTCTGGGGGCCCTAGGTGAAAAACTGTTTTTT.

DNA of the CDR3: TGTGCCAGCAGCCAAGTAGCGGGGGGGGAGATGAATGAGCAGTTCTTC. It codes for CASSQVAGGEMNEQFF. The chain is built from TRBV4-2 and TRBJ2-1; 11 bases match TRBD2. The germline V gene has CDR1 LGHNA and CDR2 YNFKEQ. The length of the CDR3 is 16 residues. Losses at the gene ends were 1 base for V and 7 bases for J; bases not matched to a gene: 6.

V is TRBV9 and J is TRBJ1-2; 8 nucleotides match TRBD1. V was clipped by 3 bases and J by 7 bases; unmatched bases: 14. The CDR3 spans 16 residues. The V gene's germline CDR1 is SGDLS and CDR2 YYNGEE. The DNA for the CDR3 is TGTGCCAGCAGCGCCAGACAGGGGTCTGGGGTGAGTGGCTACACCTTC. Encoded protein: CASSARQGSGVSGYTF.

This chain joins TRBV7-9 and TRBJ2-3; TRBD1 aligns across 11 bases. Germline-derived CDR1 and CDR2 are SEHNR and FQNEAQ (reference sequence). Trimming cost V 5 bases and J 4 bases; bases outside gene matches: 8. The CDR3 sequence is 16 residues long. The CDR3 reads CASSPNGQGASDTQYF. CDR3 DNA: TGTGCCAGCAGCCCTAACGGACAGGGGGCCTCAGATACGCAGTATTTT.

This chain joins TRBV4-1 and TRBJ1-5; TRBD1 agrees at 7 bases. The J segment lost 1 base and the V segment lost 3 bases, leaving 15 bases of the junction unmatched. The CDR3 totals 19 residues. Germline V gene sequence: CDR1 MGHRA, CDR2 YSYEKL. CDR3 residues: CASSHRLQGSRISNQPQHF. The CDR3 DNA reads TGCGCCAGCAGCCACCGCCTACAGGGGTCGAGGATCAGCAATCAGCCCCAGCATTTT.